This T cell receptor (beta chain) was sequenced in a study of shared clonotypes between healthy human individuals. Findings and caveats of the study: What rarefaction showed was incomplete sorted-subset sequencing despite large depth. Clonotypes not shared had lower generation probabilities than those common to all four donors.

CD45RO-negative, CCR7-positively selected cells formed the naive CD8 fraction, excluding terminally differentiated effector memory CD45RA+ cells. Healthy HIV-negative adults without recent acute infections or vaccinations served as donors. Every subset had its genomic DNA shared out evenly among several immunoSEQ plates. Generated by immunoSEQ multiplex PCR, the TCRdb table keeps only in-frame clones and is missing some. Of some 2 million clones in the sample, just under 95% were seen once. For this clone: Its target is not known.

Germline CDR1 reads MNHEY; CDR2 reads SVGAGI. V was trimmed by 2 bases and J by 5 bases, leaving 15 bases between them. The CDR3 spans 15 residues. The sample consisted of naive CD8+ T cells sorted from blood. The chain couples TRBV6-5 to TRBJ2-5, with a weak D call TRBD2 (5 bases). This clonotype was sampled from a man between 18 and 29 years old in good health. This CDR3 is CASSYLPEGAETQYF. CDR3 sequence (DNA): TGTGCCAGCAGTTACCTACCCGAGGGCGCCGAGACCCAGTACTTC.